A single sample gave rise to the 23 T cell receptor beta chains below, sequenced in a study of breast tumors, draining lymph nodes, adjacent tissues. Via MiXCR, TCRdb re-called the multiplex PCR reads, giving one row per CDR3 protein. The table shows approximately 190,000 distinct CDR3 sequences, with around a third occurring only once. Samples came from axillary lymph nodes draining the breast cancer. Material for sequencing was axillary lymph node tissue. The receptors come from a female donor with breast cancer. Some clones in this sample may be carry-over from other donors' samples.

This clonotype was recorded at least ten times. The rearrangement joins TRBV5-5 to TRBJ1-2, with 10 bases identical to TRBD1. The CDR3 spans 15 residues. Germline V gives CDR1 SGHKS, CDR2 YYEKEE (reference sequence). Losses at the gene ends were 2 bases for V and 4 bases for J; bases not matched to a gene: 5. The DNA for the CDR3 is TGTGCCAGCAGCTTCAAGACAGGGGGCAGCTATGGCTACACCTTC. This gives the protein CASSFKTGGSYGYTF.

The chain employs TRBV20-1 and TRBJ1-1; the D gene is possibly TRBD1 (5 bases). The V and J ends lost 3 bases and 1 base respectively, with 21 bases between them. The germline gives CDR1 DFQATT, CDR2 SNEGSKA (reference sequence). There are 17 residues in the CDR3. CDR3 protein: CSARNVLRDLPNTEAFF. CDR3 in DNA: TGCAGTGCTAGGAACGTACTCAGGGACCTCCCGAACACTGAAGCTTTCTTT.

This clonotype has just a few counts. The chain couples TRBV19 to TRBJ1-1; 9 nucleotides align to TRBD1. Unmatched junction bases numbered 10, after V lost 7 bases and J lost 4 bases. The germline gives CDR1 LNHDA, CDR2 SQIVND (reference sequence). This CDR3 is built from 15 residues. The CDR3 protein is CASTSGTGSSTEAFF. DNA of the CDR3: TGTGCCAGTACCTCCGGGACAGGGTCGTCCACTGAAGCTTTCTTT.

The table lists this clonotype with a count of one. A much larger clone lies a single base off, so this may be a read error. This is likely a read error, given that the CDR3 carries no conserved phenylalanine or tryptophan at its end. The gene calls are TRBV9 and TRBJ2-1; possibly TRBD2 for D (6 bases). V was trimmed by 4 bases and J by 10 bases, leaving 15 bases between them. The CDR3 is 13 residues long. Per the germline V gene, CDR1 is SGDLS and CDR2 is YYNGEE. Here the CDR3 DNA reads TGTGCCAGCAGCCCCCTTCGCGGGACCGAGCAGTTCTCC. Its translation: CASSPLRGTEQFS.

This clonotype was recorded many times. V and J are TRBV28 and TRBJ2-7; 9 nucleotides agree with TRBD1. Germline V lookup: CDR1 MDHEN, CDR2 SYDVKM. The CDR3 runs to 13 residues. V shed 11 bases and J 5 bases; nucleotides not matched to a gene: 10. The CDR3 protein is CAGGTGGLDEQYF. The CDR3 nucleotides are TGTGCCGGGGGAACAGGGGGCTTGGACGAGCAGTACTTC.

This clonotype has at least ten counts. The chain carries TRBV20-1 and TRBJ2-1; 16 bases fit TRBD2. Germline V CDR1 and CDR2: DFQATT, SNEGSKA (reference sequence). This CDR3 region has 16 residues. The junction had 10 bases not matched to a gene; V was cut back by 5 bases and J by 9 bases. Here the CDR3 reads CSARLGLAGGIIEQFF. CDR3 bases: TGCAGTGCTCGCCTGGGACTAGCGGGGGGGATTATTGAGCAGTTCTTC.

This clonotype occurred a few times. This chain uses TRBV20-1 with TRBJ1-5, with D unclear. Germline-derived CDR1 and CDR2 are DFQATT and SNEGSKA (reference sequence). This CDR3 region has 11 residues. Trimming stripped 3 bases from V and 11 bases from J, with 11 bases between. The CDR3 is CSASGQETQHF. In DNA form, the CDR3 reads TGCAGTGCTAGTGGTCAAGAGACCCAGCATTTT.

In its sample, this clonotype was seen many times. This rearrangement joins TRBV11-3 to TRBJ2-1; 7 positions agree with TRBD2. The ends lost 0 bases at V and 5 bases at J; junction bases unmatched: 4. Germline loops: CDR1 SGHNT, CDR2 YENEEA. The CDR3 has 15 amino acids. The DNA of the CDR3 is TGTGCCAGCAGCTTAGAGGCGGGAGTGGACAATGAGCAGTTCTTC. Protein product: CASSLEAGVDNEQFF.

This clonotype has only a few counts. The V and J genes are TRBV6-5 and TRBJ2-7; D is perhaps TRBD1 (5 bases). The CDR3 extends over 16 amino acids. Per the germline V gene, CDR1 is MNHEY and CDR2 is SVGAGI. The V gene lost 5 bases and the J gene lost 4 bases, with 21 bases spanning the gap. Here the CDR3 DNA reads TGTGCCAGCAGTCCCTACACAGGAAAGACAGATTACGAGCAGTACTTC. Residues: CASSPYTGKTDYEQYF.

A note on this clonotype: One junction end does not reproduce the germline sequence, and a read error may be involved. The rearrangement links TRBV11-3 to TRBJ2-2; D is uncertain. The length of the CDR3 is 13 residues. CDR1 is SGHNT, CDR2 YENEEA, per germline. CDR3 region: CASSHGRSTEALF. The DNA for the CDR3 is TGTGCCAGCAGTCATGGACGGTCAACTGAAGCTTTATTT. The full variable domain, in which reference TRBV11-3 and TRBJ2-2 provide the parts outside the CDR3, is EAGVVQSPRYKIIEKKQPVAFWCNPISGHNTLYWYLQNLGQGPELLIRYENEEAVDDSQLPKDRFSAERLKGVDSTLKIQPAELGDSAVYLCASSHGRSTEALFGEGSRLTVL.

The chain uses TRBV7-2 and TRBJ1-1; 10 bases are shared with TRBD1. Germline CDR1 reads SGHTA; CDR2 reads FQGNSA. The J segment lost 1 base and the V segment lost 5 bases, leaving 10 bases of the junction unmatched. The CDR3 has 17 residues. The CDR3 nucleotides are TGTGCCAGCAGCCCGGGACAGGGGAGAGCATCGAACACTGAAGCTTTCTTT. Translation gives CASSPGQGRASNTEAFF.

As to this clonotype: Possible read error: a much larger clone is one base away. The J gene is TRBJ2-5, the V gene TRBV20-1; 10 bases are a match to TRBD2. The CDR3 has 14 amino acids. The germline V gene has CDR1 DFQATT and CDR2 SNEGSKA (reference sequence). CDR3: CSAPTSGYQATQYF. The CDR3 DNA is TGCAGTGCCCCGACTAGCGGGTACCAAGCGACCCAGTACTTC.

About this clonotype: A much larger clone sits a single nucleotide away, making a read error possible. The chain recombines TRBV30 with TRBJ2-7, with D tentatively TRBD2 (5 bases). The CDR3 loop spans 16 amino acids. The germline V gene has CDR1 GTSNPN and CDR2 SVGIG (reference sequence). For the CDR3, the DNA is TGTGCCTTGAGTGTATGGGGAGTTAGCAAGATGGTGGGGCAGTACTTC. Amino acid sequence: CALSVWGVSKMVGQYF.

This chain uses TRBV12-1 with TRBJ1-5; the table's D gene call, TRBD1, was not cross checked with the DNA. TRBV12-1 is recorded as a pseudogene. The CDR3 extends over 19 amino acids. As DNA, the CDR3 is TGTGCCAGCTCACTGGGGCCGGGACAGGGCCCCACCGGCAATCAGCCCCAGCATTTT. This encodes CASSLGPGQGPTGNQPQHF.

As concerns this clonotype: A much more abundant neighbour one base away suggests this may be a read error. This chain links TRBV11-2 with TRBJ1-5; D may be TRBD1 (6 bases). Germline CDR1 reads SGHAT; CDR2 reads FQNNGV. V was cut by 0 bases and J by 6 bases, with 9 bases left in between. The CDR3 has 14 amino acids. This CDR3 reads CASSLDGGAQPQHF. The CDR3 bases are TGTGCCAGCAGCTTAGATGGGGGGGCTCAGCCCCAGCATTTT. Filled out from reference TRBV11-2 and TRBJ1-5, the complete variable domain reads EAGVAQSPRYKIIEKRQSVAFWCNPISGHATLYWYQQILGQGPKLLIQFQNNGVVDDSQLPKDRFSAERLKGVDSTLKIQPAKLEDSAVYLCASSLDGGAQPQHFGDGTRLSIL.

At least ten counts were recorded for this clonotype. The V and J genes are TRBV20-1 and TRBJ2-1, with TRBD2 identical over 7 bases. The CDR3 consists of 15 residues. V lost 5 bases to trimming and J lost 8 bases; unmatched junction nucleotides: 15. CDR1 and CDR2 (germline): DFQATT, SNEGSKA (reference sequence). The CDR3 DNA sequence: TGCAGTGCTGACTCCGGGACTAAGGCCTTAGATGAGCAGTTCTTC. This codes for CSADSGTKALDEQFF.

This clonotype came up a few times. Being one base from a much bigger clone, this may be a read error. This chain joins TRBV12-3 or TRBV12-4 and TRBJ2-5; a possible D gene is TRBD2 (6 bases). The CDR3 is 14 residues long. CDR3 coding DNA: TGTGCCAGCGGTTTCGGGGGACCTGGGGAGACCCAGTACTTC. As protein: CASGFGGPGETQYF.

This clonotype was recorded many times. V usage is TRBV20-1 and J usage is TRBJ2-1; TRBD2 is a possible D gene (6 bases). V lost 6 bases and J 9 bases, leaving 18 bases between the germline ends. The CDR3 contains 13 residues. Germline V gene lookup returns CDR1 DFQATT and CDR2 SNEGSKA (reference sequence). The CDR3 region is CSAQFRAGREQFF. The CDR3 DNA sequence: TGCAGTGCCCAATTTCGAGCGGGCCGTGAGCAGTTCTTC.

The sample holds many counts of this clonotype. V and J are TRBV20-1 and TRBJ2-1; TRBD2 aligns across 10 bases. This CDR3 spans 16 amino acids. Germline CDR1 DFQATT, CDR2 SNEGSKA (reference sequence). Trimming cost V 1 base and J 6 bases; bases outside gene matches: 9. The CDR3 nucleotides read TGCAGTGCTAGAGCACCCGGGACTAGCGCTACCAATGAGCAGTTCTTC. It is translated as CSARAPGTSATNEQFF.

At least ten counts were recorded for this clonotype. V is TRBV20-1 and J is TRBJ2-7; TRBD1 matches 8 bases. The CDR3 covers 14 residues. Germline trimming cut 3 bases from V and 3 bases from J; bases unmatched to any gene: 7. CDR1 DFQATT and CDR2 SNEGSKA come from the germline V gene (reference sequence). CDR3 nucleotide sequence: TGCAGTGCTAGGGACAGGGTACCCCACTACGAGCAGTACTTC. Protein product: CSARDRVPHYEQYF.

In its sample, this clonotype was seen a few times. The chain employs TRBV19 and TRBJ2-1, with D possibly matching TRBD2 (7 bases). CDR1 is LNHDA, CDR2 SQIVND, per germline (reference sequence). The V end was cut by 3 bases, the J end by 0 bases, with 27 bases between. The CDR3 spans 21 residues. The CDR3 DNA is TGTGCCAGTAGTATCCAACCTCGCGGGGGCGGCCCGGCGGGCTCCTACAATGAGCAGTTCTTC. As protein: CASSIQPRGGGPAGSYNEQFF.

This clonotype was counted once. The junction differs from germline at one of its ends, possibly a read error. The J gene is TRBJ2-2, the V gene TRBV11-2, with 9 positions matching TRBD1. This CDR3 comprises 15 residues. Per the germline V gene, CDR1 is SGHAT and CDR2 is FQNNGV. The CDR3 DNA reads as TGTGCCAGCAGCCGGGACAGGGTATATCCCGGGGAGCTGCTTTTT. This encodes CASSRDRVYPGELLF.

This clonotype was seen at least ten times. This sequence joins TRBV29-1 and TRBJ1-2; D possibly corresponds to TRBD1 (5 bases). Per the germline V gene, CDR1 is SQVTM and CDR2 is ANQGSEA. There are 11 residues in the CDR3. Trimming removed 3 bases from V and 6 bases from J, with 8 bases in between. In DNA form, the CDR3 reads TGCAGCGTTGACAGGGCGGATGGCTACACCTTC. Its translation: CSVDRADGYTF.